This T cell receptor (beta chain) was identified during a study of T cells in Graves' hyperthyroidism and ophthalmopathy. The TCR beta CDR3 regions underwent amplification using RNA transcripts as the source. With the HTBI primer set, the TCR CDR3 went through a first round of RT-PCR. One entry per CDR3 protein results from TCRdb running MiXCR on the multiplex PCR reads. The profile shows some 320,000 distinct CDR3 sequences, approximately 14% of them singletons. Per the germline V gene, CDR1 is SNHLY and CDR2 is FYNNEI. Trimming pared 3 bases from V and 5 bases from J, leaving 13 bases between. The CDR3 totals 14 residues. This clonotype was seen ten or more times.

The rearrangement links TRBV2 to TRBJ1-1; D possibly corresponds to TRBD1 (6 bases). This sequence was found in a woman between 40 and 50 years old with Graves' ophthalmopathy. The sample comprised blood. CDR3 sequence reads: CASSDWGGRTEAFF. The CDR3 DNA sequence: TGTGCCAGCAGTGATTGGGGGGGGCGGACTGAAGCTTTCTTT.